The TCR beta chain described here comes from a study of T cells after posttransplantation cyclophosphamide. Overall study results and limits: Recipient CMV seropositivity and CMV reactivation strongly tracked TRB clonality. Tissue-infiltrating T cells from skin or gut overlapped little with blood T cells.

Comment on this clone: Antigen: not known.

TCRdb's table, derived via immunoSEQ multiplex PCR, lists solely in-frame clones and lacks some. In the table there are over 15,000 clones, roughly 85% of which are singletons. V was cut by 0 bases and J by 5 bases, with 11 bases left in between. This CDR3 contains 14 residues. The germline gives CDR1 MNHNY, CDR2 SVGAGI (reference sequence). Sampled 1 year posttransplant, controls received myeloablative marrow transplants, methotrexate and a calcineurin inhibitor. V usage is TRBV6-6 and J usage is TRBJ2-7, with a tentative D call TRBD2 (6 bases). The clonotype was recovered from a female patient aged 18 to 35 who received an allogeneic stem cell transplant from an unrelated donor, was CMV-positive, and had acute and chronic GVHD. The graft donor may account for some of the T cells. The sequences come from PBMCs, collected after allogeneic stem cell transplant with calcineurin inhibitor and methotrexate. Written as DNA, the CDR3 is TGTGCCAGCAGTTACTCGGAGGGGTTCAACGAGCAGTACTTC. Translating gives CASSYSEGFNEQYF.